The 21 T cell receptor beta chains below were found in one sample sequenced in a study of blood T cell repertoires in COVID-19 (TCRdb year 2020). Library method: the immunoSEQ multiplex PCR assay. TCRdb re-hosts the immuneACCESS table, in-frame sequences only. Its copies lack some clones; in the studies checked, an unresolved V gene accounts for under half of them, and the cause for the rest is not known. Here the sample has roughly 100,000 clones; approximately 79% occur a single time. The top ten hold roughly 15% of the sample. Sequencing was performed on peripheral blood. The receptors were gathered from a woman over 75 with active or convalescent COVID-19.

The rearrangement links TRBV6-6 to TRBJ2-2, with 10 bases fitting TRBD2. With V trimmed by 5 bases and J by 2 bases, 14 bases remained unmatched. From germline, CDR1 is MNHNY and CDR2 SVGAGI (reference sequence). This CDR3 is 19 amino acids long. The CDR3, as DNA: TGTGCCAGCAGTCGATTAGGACTAGCGGAAAACATAAACACCGGGGAGCTGTTTTTT. Its translation: CASSRLGLAENINTGELFF.

This chain joins TRBV7-8 and TRBJ1-5; TRBD1 is a possible D gene (6 bases). With 5 bases removed from V and 4 bases from J, the gap between germline ends came to 12 bases. Germline CDR1 is SGHVS and CDR2 is FQNEAQ. CDR3 length: 14 amino acids. The CDR3 region is CASSRDIFNQPQHF. CDR3 nucleotide sequence: TGTGCCAGCAGCCGGGACATTTTTAATCAGCCCCAGCATTTT.

The chain is built from TRBV9 and TRBJ2-3; D may be TRBD1 (5 bases). The V gene lost 0 bases and the J gene lost 1 base, with 9 bases spanning the gap. CDR3 size: 15 residues. Germline values: CDR1 SGDLS, CDR2 YYNGEE. In nucleotides, the CDR3 is TGTGCCAGCAGCGTAGACACAGGCCGCACAGATACGCAGTATTTT. Amino acid sequence: CASSVDTGRTDTQYF. The variable domain in full, completed from reference TRBV9 and TRBJ2-3, reads DSGVTQTPKHLITATGQRVTLRCSPRSGDLSVYWYQQSLDQGLQFLIQYYNGEERAKGNILERFSAQQFPDLHSELNLSSLELGDSALYFCASSVDTGRTDTQYFGPGTRLTVL.

The V call is TRBV29-1, the J call TRBJ2-1, with D maybe TRBD1 (6 bases). Germline-derived CDR1 and CDR2 are SQVTM and ANQGSEA. The CDR3 loop spans 13 amino acids. The germline V and J ends were trimmed by 6 bases and 8 bases, with 17 bases remaining between them. CDR3 sequence (DNA): TGCAGCGTGGCAGGGGTTCCCGGGGATGAGCAGTTCTTC. Encoded protein: CSVAGVPGDEQFF.

The chain joins TRBV9 to TRBJ2-3; the D is unclear. The CDR3 is made up of 14 amino acids. Between the trimmed V and J ends, which lost 5 bases and 4 bases, there was a span of 14 bases. Germline-derived CDR1 and CDR2 are SGDLS and YYNGEE. The CDR3 loop is CASRAPMGPDTQYF. DNA of the CDR3: TGTGCCAGCAGAGCCCCGATGGGCCCAGATACGCAGTATTTT.

This clone came up a few times. V and J are TRBV5-8 and TRBJ2-1; D is possibly TRBD2 (6 bases). Germline V gene data show CDR1 as SGHTS and CDR2 as YDEGEE. Trimming shortened V by 2 bases and J by 10 bases, and 16 bases separated the two germline ends. The CDR3 is made up of 14 amino acids. The CDR3 is CASSFAGDSREQFF. The CDR3 bases are TGTGCCAGCAGCTTCGCCGGGGACTCTAGGGAGCAGTTCTTC.

The gene calls are TRBV11-1 and TRBJ2-3; 13 bases line up with TRBD2. The CDR3 runs to 16 residues. Looked up from germline, CDR1 is SGHAT and CDR2 is FQDESV (reference sequence). V gave up 5 bases and J gave up 5 bases; unmatched junction bases: 7. In DNA, the CDR3 is TGTGCCAGCAGCCTCGGACTAGCGGGAGATATAGATACGCAGTATTTT. It yields the protein CASSLGLAGDIDTQYF. The full variable domain, its missing parts supplied by reference TRBV11-1 and TRBJ2-3, is EAEVAQSPRYKITEKSQAVAFWCDPISGHATLYWYRQILGQGPELLVQFQDESVVDDSQLPKDRFSAERLKGVDSTLKIQPAELGDSAMYLCASSLGLAGDIDTQYFGPGTRLTVL.

In DNA, the CDR3 is TGTGCCAGCAGCACCGGGACAGGGGGCTACGAGCAGTACTTC. It encodes CASSTGTGGYEQYF. The chain carries TRBV9 and TRBJ2-7; TRBD1 matches 11 bases. Trimming took 4 bases from V and 3 from J; bases not matched to a gene: 3. This CDR3 contains 14 residues. Germline CDR1 is SGDLS and CDR2 is YYNGEE.

This clone was observed a handful of times. V gene TRBV4-1 combines with J gene TRBJ1-2; possibly TRBD1 for D (5 bases). The germline V gene has CDR1 MGHRA and CDR2 YSYEKL. CDR3 length: 16 residues. Trimming removed 4 bases at V and 6 bases at J, with 21 bases between. The CDR3 sequence: CASSPVPGLRNDGYTF. In nucleotides, the CDR3 is TGCGCCAGCAGCCCCGTTCCGGGACTTCGAAACGATGGCTACACCTTC.

The V call is TRBV6-2 or TRBV6-3, the J call TRBJ1-5, with TRBD1 as a possible D gene (6 bases). V lost 6 bases and J lost 1, with 10 bases in between. This CDR3 comprises 14 residues. Per the germline V gene, CDR1 is MNHEY and CDR2 is SVGEGT. CDR3 in amino acids: CASSRGQSNQPQHF. The DNA of the CDR3 is TGTGCCAGCAGCCGCGGACAGAGCAATCAGCCCCAGCATTTT.

The V gene is TRBV2, the J gene TRBJ1-6; no clear D. The CDR3 covers 14 residues. V lost 7 bases, J lost 0 bases, and 7 bases lay in between. Germline CDR1 reads SNHLY; CDR2 reads FYNNEI. CDR3 DNA sequence: TGTGCCAGCACGGGGAGCTCCTATAATTCACCCCTCCACTTT. This codes for CASTGSSYNSPLHF. The full variable domain, its missing parts supplied by reference TRBV2 and TRBJ1-6, is EPEVTQTPSHQVTQMGQEVILRCVPISNHLYFYWYRQILGQKVEFLVSFYNNEISEKSEIFDDQFSVERPDGSNFTLKIRSTKLEDSAMYFCASTGSSYNSPLHFGNGTRLTVT.

The chain has TRBV18 and TRBJ2-5; perhaps TRBD1 as D (6 bases). The ends were cut back, 7 bases at V and 5 bases at J, with 20 bases in the middle. The CDR3 extends over 15 amino acids. Germline V gives CDR1 KGHSH, CDR2 LQKENI. CDR3 DNA sequence: TGTGCCAGCTTTGCAGCCGGGACCCAGGGGGAGACCCAGTACTTC. This encodes CASFAAGTQGETQYF. The whole variable domain, filled in from reference TRBV18 and TRBJ2-5, reads NAGVMQNPRHLVRRRGQEARLRCSPMKGHSHVYWYRQLPEEGLKFMVYLQKENIIDESGMPKERFSAEFPKEGPSILRIQQVVRGDSAAYFCASFAAGTQGETQYFGPGTRLLVL.

The chain recombines TRBV5-4 with TRBJ1-1; TRBD1 might be the D (6 bases). Germline CDR1 and CDR2: SGHNT and YYREEE (reference sequence). Trimming pared 0 bases from V and 0 bases from J, leaving 9 bases between. The CDR3 extends over 15 amino acids. This CDR3 reads CASSLGGQMNTEAFF. CDR3 bases: TGTGCCAGCAGCTTGGGGGGGCAAATGAACACTGAAGCTTTCTTT.

As DNA, the CDR3 is TGTGCCAGCAGCCTCTGGGGGGAGGAGACCCAGTACTTC. Its translation: CASSLWGEETQYF. The J gene is TRBJ2-5, the V gene TRBV12-3 or TRBV12-4, with D maybe TRBD2 (6 bases). The ends were cut back, 6 bases at V and 5 bases at J, with 13 bases in the middle. This CDR3 spans 13 amino acids.

Notes on this clone: One junction end does not reproduce the germline sequence, and a read error may be involved. The CDR3, as DNA: TGTGCCAGCAGCTTGAAGACTAGCGGAAATCAAGGGACCCAGTACTTC. Protein sequence: CASSLKTSGNQGTQYF. V and J are TRBV5-4 and TRBJ2-5; 9 bases line up with TRBD2. CDR1 and CDR2 (germline): SGHNT, YYREEE (reference sequence). CDR3 length: 16 amino acids.

The V gene is TRBV12-3 or TRBV12-4, the J gene TRBJ1-2, with D unresolved. V was cut by 6 bases and J by 2 bases, with 10 bases left in between. CDR3 length equals 13 residues. The chain's CDR3 is CASSRGGNYGYTF. For the CDR3, the DNA is TGTGCCAGCAGCCGGGGAGGGAACTATGGCTACACCTTC.

The chain has TRBV12-3 or TRBV12-4 and TRBJ1-2; no clear D. The V gene lost 3 bases and the J gene lost 7 bases, with 12 bases spanning the gap. The CDR3 length is 13 residues. CDR3 nucleotide sequence: TGTGCCAGCAGTTTCCCGGTTACGTTTGGCTACACCTTC. Encoded protein: CASSFPVTFGYTF.

The rearrangement uses TRBV2 and TRBJ1-1, with TRBD1 matching over 8 bases. V was clipped by 5 bases and J by 7 bases; unmatched bases: 9. From germline, CDR1 is SNHLY and CDR2 FYNNEI. This CDR3 comprises 14 residues. This CDR3 reads CASSPDRVSGEAFF. In DNA, the CDR3 is TGTGCCAGCAGTCCGGACAGGGTATCGGGTGAAGCTTTCTTT.

The rearrangement uses TRBV7-9 and TRBJ1-5; D ambiguous. Germline CDR1 is SEHNR and CDR2 is FQNEAQ (reference sequence). This CDR3 is built from 17 residues. V lost 3 bases and J 9 bases, leaving 24 bases between the germline ends. The CDR3 spells CASSFVAILGIAAPQHF. The CDR3 coding sequence is TGTGCCAGCAGCTTCGTGGCGATTCTAGGGATAGCGGCGCCCCAGCATTTT. Using reference TRBV7-9 and TRBJ1-5 for the parts outside the CDR3, the full variable domain is DTGVSQNPRHKITKRGQNVTFRCDPISEHNRLYWYRQTLGQGPEFLTYFQNEAQLEKSRLLSDRFSAERPKGSFSTLEIQRTEQGDSAMYLCASSFVAILGIAAPQHFGDGTRLSIL.

The chain links TRBV5-6 to TRBJ1-2; D is uncertain. Germline CDR1 is SGHDT and CDR2 is YYEEEE. This CDR3 is 19 amino acids long. The V gene lost 0 bases and the J gene lost 4 bases, with 25 bases spanning the gap. CDR3 DNA: TGTGCCAGCAGCTTGGAGCGGGCCTCGACGAATCCAGAACGCTATGGCTACACCTTC. It codes for CASSLERASTNPERYGYTF.

V and J are TRBV24-1 and TRBJ2-1; the match to TRBD2 covers 12 bases. The CDR3 covers 16 residues. Germline V gives CDR1 KGHDR, CDR2 SFDVKD. V lost 4 bases to trimming and J lost 8 bases; unmatched junction nucleotides: 8. CDR3 in amino acids: CATSDPGLAGRDEQFF. CDR3 coding DNA: TGTGCCACCAGTGACCCAGGACTAGCGGGAAGGGATGAGCAGTTCTTC.